This TCR beta chain was retrieved from a study of a mutant IDH1 vaccine in newly diagnosed glioma. Study context: Vaccination of patients was performed eight times, in weeks 1, 3, 5, 7, 11, 15, 19 and 23. Former treatment meant radiotherapy, temozolomide, or both; the majority had gotten both.

This CDR3 contains 14 residues. V gave up 4 bases and J gave up 5 bases; unmatched junction bases: 5. Germline CDR1 is SGHRS and CDR2 is YFSETQ. Documented time point: week 23, last vaccination. Each dose delivered 300 ug of mutant IDH1 20-mer peptide subcutaneously with imiquimod. Sequencing was performed with immunoSEQ multiplex PCR; in TCRdb, only in-frame clones are kept and a portion is missing. The table records around 80,000 clones, around 85% of them present only once. Concerning this clone itself: The antigen is undetermined.

This TCR was sampled from a woman aged 45-65 years with glioma. The rearrangement links TRBV5-1 to TRBJ1-4; 7 positions agree with TRBD1. The source material was PBMCs, sampled from a glioma patient whose treatment included an IDH1 peptide vaccine. The CDR3 DNA reads TGCGCCAGCAGCGTGGGACAGCCGAATGAAAAACTGTTTTTT. It is translated as CASSVGQPNEKLFF.